These 26 T cell receptor beta chains share one sample of origin, sequenced in a study of T cells in Graves' hyperthyroidism and ophthalmopathy. What was amplified from RNA transcripts were TCR beta CDR3 regions. HTBI primers drove first-round RT-PCR of the TCR CDR3. TCRdb analysed the multiplex PCR reads with MiXCR anew, one entry per CDR3 protein. The repertoire consists of approximately 400,000 distinct CDR3 sequences, with around 16% occurring once and the leading ten covering 25% to 35%. Specimen: blood. Receptor source: a woman under 30 with Graves' hyperthyroidism that later progressed to Graves' ophthalmopathy.

This clonotype was recorded at least ten times. V and J are TRBV27 and TRBJ1-2, with 9 bases identical to TRBD1. Germline V gives CDR1 MNHEY, CDR2 SMNVEV (reference sequence). This CDR3 spans 15 amino acids. The V segment lost 7 bases and the J segment 2 bases; nucleotides outside the gene matches: 8. The CDR3 sequence: CASTKGTGTNYGYTF. The CDR3 bases are TGTGCCAGCACCAAGGGGACAGGGACAAACTATGGCTACACCTTC.

This clonotype was seen repeatedly, ten times or more. This rearrangement joins TRBV13 to TRBJ2-7; D might be TRBD2 (5 bases). The V end was cut by 2 bases, the J end by 5 bases, with 16 bases between. This CDR3 has 15 amino acids. Germline V gene lookup returns CDR1 PRHDT and CDR2 FYEKMQ (reference sequence). CDR3 sequence: CASSLFPRSRDEQYF. The CDR3 bases are TGTGCCAGCAGCTTATTTCCCCGGTCGAGGGACGAGCAGTACTTC.

V and J are TRBV28 and TRBJ1-5; TRBD1 is a possible D gene (5 bases). Trimming left V 6 bases short and J 5 bases short, with 26 bases between. Germline V gene sequence: CDR1 MDHEN, CDR2 SYDVKM. This CDR3 contains 18 residues. Written as DNA, the CDR3 is TGTGCCAGCAGAGACTTCGGGGGAGCTATTTACGGGGATCAGCCCCAGCATTTT. Its protein product is CASRDFGGAIYGDQPQHF.

This clonotype was seen at least ten times. CDR3 sequence (DNA): TGCAGTGCTAAGGGACCGAAACAAGAGACCCAGTACTTC. This encodes CSAKGPKQETQYF. The rearrangement uses TRBV20-1 and TRBJ2-5, with D perhaps TRBD1 or TRBD2 (5 bases each). This CDR3 has 13 residues. V lost 4 bases to trimming and J lost 2 bases, with 11 bases between them. The V gene's germline CDR1 is DFQATT and CDR2 SNEGSKA (reference sequence).

Concerning this clonotype: A read error may explain this, as a much larger clone is one base away. The rearrangement uses TRBV6-1 and TRBJ2-7, with TRBD2 matching over 10 bases. This CDR3 comprises 16 residues. In germline, CDR1 is MNHNS, CDR2 SASEGT. J lost 0 bases, V lost 4 bases, and 6 bases had no gene match. CDR3 amino acids: CASSAWTSGLSYEQYF. The CDR3 region has the DNA TGTGCCAGCAGTGCCTGGACTAGCGGCCTCTCCTACGAGCAGTACTTC.

This clonotype has more than one count but fewer than ten. The V and J genes are TRBV20-1 and TRBJ2-2; TRBD2 matches at 10 bases. Germline V gene data show CDR1 as DFQATT and CDR2 as SNEGSKA (reference sequence). The CDR3 has 16 amino acids. The V gene end was trimmed by 1 base and the J gene end by 6 bases; junction bases not matched to a gene: 8. DNA of the CDR3: TGCAGTGCTAGAGCCGCCCTAGCGGGAGAAGCCGGGGAGCTGTTTTTT. The encoded protein is CSARAALAGEAGELFF.

The chain combines TRBV4-1 with TRBJ1-1; D remains ambiguous. The CDR3 has 16 amino acids. The V gene's germline CDR1 is MGHRA and CDR2 YSYEKL. V was pared by 6 bases and J by 1 base, with 18 bases between. The CDR3 loop reads CASSPTLKQPNTEAFF. CDR3 DNA: TGCGCCAGCAGTCCTACCTTAAAACAGCCGAACACTGAAGCTTTCTTT.

This clonotype was seen ten or more times. As DNA, the CDR3 is TGTGCCAGCAGTTACCACGCTATACGCTCCTACAATGAGCAGTTCTTC. Translated: CASSYHAIRSYNEQFF. This chain uses TRBV6-2 or TRBV6-3 with TRBJ2-1; D is unresolved. V was clipped by 2 bases and J by 0 bases, with 11 bases between them. Germline CDR1 MNHEY, CDR2 SVGEGT. The CDR3 contains 16 residues.

This clonotype was counted a few times. The CDR3 DNA sequence: TGTGCCAGCAGTGAAGTGGGTAGCGGGAGCAATGAGCAGTTCTTC. This gives the protein CASSEVGSGSNEQFF. This chain connects TRBV6-1 to TRBJ2-1, with 9 bases identical to TRBD2. Trimming removed 1 base from V and 6 bases from J; junction bases left unmatched: 4. From germline, CDR1 is MNHNS and CDR2 SASEGT. This CDR3 has 15 amino acids.

A few counts support this clonotype. The V call is TRBV11-2, the J call TRBJ2-7; tentatively, D is TRBD1 (6 bases). The V gene lost 1 base and the J gene lost 6 bases, with 28 bases spanning the gap. The length of the CDR3 is 19 residues. The germline V gene has CDR1 SGHAT and CDR2 FQNNGV. CDR3 DNA: TGTGCCAGCAGCTTAGCCGCCACCACTGGGGTTACAGGGTTCTTCGAGCAGTACTTC. It yields the protein CASSLAATTGVTGFFEQYF.

There are many counts of this clonotype. This rearrangement joins TRBV12-3 or TRBV12-4 to TRBJ2-5; perhaps TRBD2 as D (5 bases). This CDR3 comprises 15 residues. Trimming shortened V by 5 bases and J by 2 bases, and 15 bases separated the two germline ends. CDR3 in DNA: TGTGCCAGCAGTCCTCGCGGGTGGATACAAGAGACCCAGTACTTC. Translated: CASSPRGWIQETQYF.

The rearrangement uses TRBV7-8 and TRBJ2-1; D is unresolved. The CDR3 loop spans 18 amino acids. The V end lost 6 bases, the J end lost 0 bases, and 21 bases lay between the germline ends. CDR1 is SGHVS, CDR2 FQNEAQ, per germline. For the CDR3, the DNA is TGTGCCAGCAGATTCCGGGCCCTCCGGGCGAGCTCCTACAATGAGCAGTTCTTC. Protein product: CASRFRALRASSYNEQFF.

This clonotype turned up a few times. V gene TRBV10-1 combines with J gene TRBJ2-4; 10 bases fit TRBD2. This CDR3 has 17 residues. CDR1 and CDR2 (germline): WNHNN, SYGVQD (reference sequence). V lost 2 bases and J lost 0; bases outside the gene matches: 4. DNA for the CDR3: TGCGCCAGCAGTGAGCCTACTAGCGGGGTAGCCAAAAACATTCAGTACTTC. Residues: CASSEPTSGVAKNIQYF.

This clonotype occurred a few times. The chain joins TRBV9 to TRBJ2-1, with 14 bases fitting TRBD2. CDR1 is SGDLS, CDR2 YYNGEE, per germline. Trimming removed 4 bases from V and 4 bases from J; junction bases left unmatched: 7. This CDR3 is built from 17 residues. CDR3 coding DNA: TGTGCCAGCAGCCCCCGACTAGCGGGAGGGCGATACAATGAGCAGTTCTTC. This translates into CASSPRLAGGRYNEQFF.

This clonotype was picked up many times. This sequence joins TRBV28 and TRBJ2-1; TRBD1 is a possible D gene (6 bases). Germline-derived CDR1 and CDR2 are MDHEN and SYDVKM. The CDR3 consists of 16 residues. The V end lost 6 bases, the J end lost 8 bases, and 23 bases lay between the germline ends. CDR3 bases: TGTGCCAGCAGACGACTCAGGGGCCCCCTTGGTGATGAGCAGTTCTTC. Amino acids: CASRRLRGPLGDEQFF.

This chain links TRBV29-1 with TRBJ2-3, with 9 positions matching TRBD2. Per germline, CDR1 SQVTM and CDR2 ANQGSEA. V lost 3 bases, J lost 5 bases, and 9 bases stayed unmatched. The CDR3 length is 15 residues. The CDR3 DNA reads TGCAGCGTTGAGGGGGCGGGAGGGGGGTTAGATACGCAGTATTTT. It translates to CSVEGAGGGLDTQYF.

Ten or more counts support this clonotype. The V gene is TRBV28, the J gene TRBJ2-3; D gene ambiguous. V lost 8 bases, J lost 1 base, and 7 bases lay in between. This CDR3 has 12 amino acids. Per the germline V gene, CDR1 is MDHEN and CDR2 is SYDVKM. CDR3 DNA sequence: TGTGCCAGCCTCAGTGGCACAGATACGCAGTATTTT. Translation: CASLSGTDTQYF.

This clonotype was picked up many times. As DNA, the CDR3 is TGTGCCAGCACCCGCCTTAGAAGTACAGATACGCAGTATTTT. Amino acids: CASTRLRSTDTQYF. The V call is TRBV2, the J call TRBJ2-3; D gene uncertain. CDR1 is SNHLY and CDR2 is FYNNEI in the germline V gene. The CDR3 spans 14 residues. Trimming pared 7 bases from V and 3 bases from J, leaving 14 bases between.

This chain joins TRBV5-1 and TRBJ2-7, with a weak D call TRBD1 (6 bases). The germline V gene has CDR1 SGHRS and CDR2 YFSETQ. The length of the CDR3 is 15 residues. V was shortened by 2 bases and J by 2 bases, with 14 bases between the two germline ends. The CDR3 here is CASSLGTRGPYEQYF. CDR3 bases: TGCGCCAGCAGCTTAGGGACAAGGGGCCCCTACGAGCAGTACTTC.

This clonotype was counted many times. The gene calls are TRBV11-1 and TRBJ2-5, with D possibly being TRBD2 (5 bases). The germline V gene has CDR1 SGHAT and CDR2 FQDESV (reference sequence). The germline V and J ends were trimmed by 2 bases and 2 bases, with 9 bases remaining between them. CDR3 length equals 14 residues. The CDR3 loop reads CASSLLGIQETQYF. CDR3 in DNA: TGTGCCAGCAGCTTACTCGGGATACAAGAGACCCAGTACTTC.

This clonotype was detected ten times or more. V and J are TRBV7-8 and TRBJ2-7; unclear D gene. The CDR3 runs 15 residues. Germline V gene sequence: CDR1 SGHVS, CDR2 FQNEAQ. V shed 5 bases and J shed 1 base, with 15 bases lying between them. The DNA of the CDR3 is TGTGCCAGCAGCCCCCCATTTTCCACTTCCTACGAGCAGTACTTC. Translation gives CASSPPFSTSYEQYF. Looking up the rest from reference TRBV7-8 and TRBJ2-7 gives the full variable domain: GAGVSQSPRYKVAKRGQDVALRCDPISGHVSLFWYQQALGQGPEFLTYFQNEAQLDKSGLPSDRFFAERPEGSVSTLKIQRTQQEDSAVYLCASSPPFSTSYEQYFGPGTRLTVT.

In its sample, this clonotype was seen a few times. In nucleotides, the CDR3 is TGTGCCAGCAAGCCCCTCACAGATACGCAGTATTTT. Translation gives CASKPLTDTQYF. V is TRBV9 and J is TRBJ2-3; D gene ambiguous. V dropped 6 bases and J dropped 2 bases, with 7 bases sitting between them. The CDR3 loop spans 12 amino acids. Germline lookup yields CDR1 SGDLS and CDR2 YYNGEE.

This clonotype was seen more than once but under ten times. This chain connects TRBV4-1 to TRBJ1-2; possible D gene TRBD1, 5 bases. V lost 5 bases, J lost 8 bases, and 18 bases lay in between. Germline V gives CDR1 MGHRA, CDR2 YSYEKL. The CDR3 contains 14 residues. The CDR3 DNA sequence: TGCGCCAGCAGCGCAGCACCCCGGGGGGGAGGCTACACCTTC. It encodes CASSAAPRGGGYTF.

This clonotype was counted many times. The chain employs TRBV28 and TRBJ1-2; D gene uncertain. V shed 6 bases and J shed 2 bases, with 10 bases lying between them. Germline-derived CDR1 and CDR2 are MDHEN and SYDVKM. The CDR3 has 13 residues. DNA of the CDR3: TGTGCCAGCAGCAGAGGGAAAAACTATGGCTACACCTTC. This encodes CASSRGKNYGYTF.

This chain links TRBV13 with TRBJ2-1, with D maybe TRBD2 (6 bases). Trimming shortened V by 5 bases and J by 0 bases, and 26 bases separated the two germline ends. In germline, CDR1 is PRHDT, CDR2 FYEKMQ (reference sequence). This CDR3 region has 20 residues. Here the CDR3 reads CASSRLKRATLRSSYNEQFF. In DNA, the CDR3 is TGTGCCAGCAGCCGACTCAAGCGGGCTACACTCAGGAGCTCCTACAATGAGCAGTTCTTC.

This clonotype occurred many times. This chain uses TRBV28 with TRBJ1-5; D is uncertain. The CDR3 contains 13 residues. Trimming shortened V by 7 bases and J by 2 bases, and 9 bases separated the two germline ends. CDR1 and CDR2 from the germline V gene are MDHEN and SYDVKM. The CDR3: CASNLEGNQPQHF. DNA for the CDR3: TGTGCCAGCAATTTGGAGGGCAATCAGCCCCAGCATTTT.